Described below is a single TCR beta chain sequence and its context. The data belong to a study of T cell repertoires in cytomegalovirus infection. TCRdb used MiXCR to reprocess the reads, holding one entry per CDR3 protein. Of 310,000 or so distinct CDR3 sequences listed, over 20% are singletons. This TCR was recovered from a human donor in good health (CMV status not recorded). Some clones in this sample may be carry-over from other donors' samples. The sample taken for sequencing was PBMCs.

CDR3 in amino acids: CASTRTSRETQYF. DNA for the CDR3: TGTGCCAGCACCAGGACTAGTCGGGAGACCCAGTACTTC. The chain recombines TRBV2 with TRBJ2-5; TRBD2 matches 7 bases. Germline V lookup: CDR1 SNHLY, CDR2 FYNNEI. With V trimmed by 7 bases and J by 5 bases, 7 bases remained unmatched. CDR3 length: 13 amino acids.